These 11 T cell receptor beta chains came from one sample sequenced in a study of blood T cell repertoires in COVID-19. Assay: immunoSEQ multiplex PCR; the TCRdb copy retains only in-frame clones and omits some. The data show some 260,000 clones, approximately 80% seen once. The sample taken for sequencing was peripheral blood. These receptor sequences come from a woman of 80 years or more with active or convalescent COVID-19.

The CDR3, as DNA: TGTGCCAGCAGCAAAGACTCCGATCTTGGTTACCGCAATCAGCCCCAGCATTTT. It specifies CASSKDSDLGYRNQPQHF. The V call is TRBV21-1, the J call TRBJ1-5. TRBV21-1 is assigned pseudogene status. This CDR3 comprises 18 residues.

The rearrangement uses TRBV11-1 and TRBJ2-3, with 10 bases lining up with TRBD2. V lost 1 base to trimming and J lost 3 bases; unmatched junction nucleotides: 4. The CDR3 has 16 residues. Germline CDR1 and CDR2: SGHAT and FQDESV (reference sequence). The CDR3 nucleotides read TGTGCCAGCAGCTTAGGGCTAGCGGGGGATACAGATACGCAGTATTTT. Encoded protein: CASSLGLAGDTDTQYF.

There are a few counts of this clone. The genes are TRBV4-1 and TRBJ1-6, with D possibly matching TRBD1 (5 bases). Trimming removed 2 bases from V and 11 bases from J, with 25 bases in between. Per the germline V gene, CDR1 is MGHRA and CDR2 is YSYEKL. The CDR3 extends over 18 amino acids. The CDR3 region has the DNA TGCGCCAGCAGCCAACCCCAGCGGGGAGGGGTGGGGAGGACACCCCTCCACTTT. Translated, it gives CASSQPQRGGVGRTPLHF.

V is TRBV28 and J is TRBJ2-7; a possible D gene is TRBD2 (5 bases). The CDR3 loop spans 13 amino acids. Trimming stripped 7 bases from V and 2 bases from J, with 12 bases between. Germline V lookup: CDR1 MDHEN, CDR2 SYDVKM. The CDR3 region is CASKTGMPYEQYF. CDR3 DNA: TGTGCCAGCAAAACGGGGATGCCCTACGAGCAGTACTTC.

The chain uses TRBV19 and TRBJ1-1, with D unclear. Germline V lookup: CDR1 LNHDA, CDR2 SQIVND (reference sequence). The CDR3 runs to 15 residues. Trimming took off 3 bases at V and 5 bases at J, with 16 bases between the two ends. As DNA, the CDR3 is TGTGCCAGTAGTATTGGGGTTGGAGGGAAAACTGAAGCTTTCTTT. It encodes CASSIGVGGKTEAFF.

The rearrangement links TRBV20-1 to TRBJ2-7, with 13 bases identical to TRBD2. The germline gives CDR1 DFQATT, CDR2 SNEGSKA (reference sequence). This CDR3 has 17 amino acids. V lost 3 bases and J lost 6; bases outside the gene matches: 14. The DNA for the CDR3 is TGCAGTGCTAGTTCAACTAGCGGGAGGGCCGGGTCCGCCGAGCAGTACTTC. The encoded protein is CSASSTSGRAGSAEQYF.

On this clone: One end of the junction varies from germline; a read error may be responsible. This chain connects TRBV5-6 to TRBJ1-1; D remains unclear. Germline V gene sequence: CDR1 SGHDT, CDR2 YYEEEE. This CDR3 has 11 residues. The CDR3 protein is CASSFGPAGLF. CDR3 nucleotide sequence: TGTGCCAGCAGCTTCGGCCCCGCGGGTCTCTTT. The full variable domain, with the rest looked up from reference TRBV5-6 and TRBJ1-1, is DAGVTQSPTHLIKTRGQQVTLRCSPKSGHDTVSWYQQALGQGPQFIFQYYEEEERQRGNFPDRFSGHQFPNYSSELNVNALLLGDSALYLCASSFGPAGLFGQGTRLTVV.

In this sample, this clone turned up once. The V call is TRBV6-5, the J call TRBJ1-6, with D possibly being TRBD1 (5 bases). Germline lookup yields CDR1 MNHEY and CDR2 SVGAGI. The V end was cut by 6 bases, the J end by 3 bases, with 9 bases between. The length of the CDR3 is 14 residues. CDR3: CASRTTVYNSPLHF. The CDR3 nucleotides read TGTGCCAGCAGGACGACAGTCTATAATTCACCCCTCCACTTT.

The rearrangement joins TRBV5-1 to TRBJ1-3, with a weak D call TRBD1 (6 bases). Germline CDR1 SGHRS, CDR2 YFSETQ. CDR3 length: 15 residues. V gave up 0 bases and J gave up 2 bases, with 9 bases separating them. CDR3 protein: CASSLGGRAGNTIYF. DNA for the CDR3: TGCGCCAGCAGCTTGGGGGGGCGTGCTGGAAACACCATATATTTT.

The rearrangement uses TRBV30 and TRBJ1-4; 8 nucleotides align to TRBD1. Germline V gene lookup returns CDR1 GTSNPN and CDR2 SVGIG (reference sequence). J was trimmed by 4 bases and V by 4 bases; bases with no gene match: 8. The CDR3 loop spans 15 amino acids. CDR3 DNA: TGTGCCTGGACCCCTCCAGGGGGCAGTAATGAAAAACTGTTTTTT. Translated: CAWTPPGGSNEKLFF. Based on the CDR3 plus reference TRBV30 and TRBJ1-4, the full variable domain is SQTIHQWPATLVQPVGSPLSLECTVEGTSNPNLYWYRQAAGRGLQLLFYSVGIGQISSEVPQNLSASRPQDRQFILSSKKLLLSDSGFYLCAWTPPGGSNEKLFFGSGTQLSVL.

This rearrangement joins TRBV2 to TRBJ1-1; TRBD1 agrees at 7 bases. The V gene's germline CDR1 is SNHLY and CDR2 FYNNEI. There are 13 residues in the CDR3. The trim removed 7 bases at V and 7 bases at J, leaving 9 bases unmatched. CDR3 sequence: CASKRQGVDEAFF. The DNA of the CDR3 is TGTGCCAGCAAACGGCAGGGGGTTGATGAAGCTTTCTTT.